Below, 3 T cell receptor beta chains from the same sample are listed, as sequenced in a study of blood T cell repertoires in COVID-19. Clones were read by immunoSEQ multiplex PCR, and TCRdb kept only the in-frame ones, dropping some. Of 250,000 or so clones listed, roughly 83% are singletons. The sample was peripheral blood. These receptors were taken from an elderly man with acute or convalescent COVID-19.

The rearrangement links TRBV9 to TRBJ2-2, with 10 bases lining up with TRBD1. The germline V gene has CDR1 SGDLS and CDR2 YYNGEE. The junction had 4 bases not matched to a gene; V was cut back by 3 bases and J by 5 bases. The CDR3 length is 15 residues. This CDR3 reads CASSATGGGTGELFF. CDR3 coding DNA: TGTGCCAGCAGCGCGACAGGGGGCGGGACCGGGGAGCTGTTTTTT.

The CDR3 DNA is TGTGCCAGCACCGGATTAGGGGGCGAAGCTTTCTTT. Translated: CASTGLGGEAFF. The chain joins TRBV6-5 to TRBJ1-1; TRBD1 matches at 7 bases. The length of the CDR3 is 12 residues. Germline V lookup: CDR1 MNHEY, CDR2 SVGAGI. The ends lost 7 bases at V and 8 bases at J; junction bases unmatched: 7.

This clone was observed a handful of times. V gene TRBV4-3 combines with J gene TRBJ1-2; D uncertain. The CDR3 runs 17 residues. Trimming took off 0 bases at V and 2 bases at J, with 16 bases between the two ends. The germline gives CDR1 LGHNA, CDR2 YSLEER. The CDR3 here is CASSQDLRVGQNYGYTF. CDR3 bases: TGCGCCAGCAGCCAAGATCTGAGAGTTGGGCAGAACTATGGCTACACCTTC.